This T cell receptor (beta chain) came from a study of OX40 agonist ivuxolimab in advanced cancers. This clone occurred once. CDR1 is SNHLY and CDR2 is FYNNEI in the germline V gene. The V end was cut by 6 bases, the J end by 7 bases, with 13 bases between. The CDR3 has 14 amino acids. Here immunoSEQ multiplex PCR was the method, and the copy in TCRdb shows in-frame clones only, minus some. The sample lists some 11,000 clones, around 80% occurring once. The chain couples TRBV2 to TRBJ1-6; D may be TRBD1 (5 bases). This material consisted of CD4+ or CD8+ T cells sorted from blood, taken in a trial of the OX40 agonist ivuxolimab. This receptor was identified in an adult with an advanced solid tumor such as melanoma, head and neck, liver or kidney cancer. Here the CDR3 DNA reads TGTGCCAGCAGCCCGGGGGAGTCAAATTCACCCCTCCACTTT. Protein product: CASSPGESNSPLHF.